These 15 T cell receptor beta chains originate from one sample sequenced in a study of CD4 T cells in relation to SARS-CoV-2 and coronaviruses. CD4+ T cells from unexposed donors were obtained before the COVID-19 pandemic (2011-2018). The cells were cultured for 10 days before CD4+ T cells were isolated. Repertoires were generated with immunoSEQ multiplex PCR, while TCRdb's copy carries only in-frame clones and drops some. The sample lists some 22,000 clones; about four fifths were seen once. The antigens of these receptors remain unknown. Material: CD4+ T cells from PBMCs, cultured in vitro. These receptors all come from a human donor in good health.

Written as DNA, the CDR3 is TGCGCCAGCAGCAAAACCCCGGGACAGGACACAGATACGCAGTATTTT. Amino acid sequence: CASSKTPGQDTDTQYF. The V and J genes are TRBV5-1 and TRBJ2-3, with 8 bases aligning to TRBD1. Germline CDR1 and CDR2: SGHRS and YFSETQ. J lost 2 bases, V lost 4 bases, and 9 bases had no gene match. The length of the CDR3 is 16 residues.

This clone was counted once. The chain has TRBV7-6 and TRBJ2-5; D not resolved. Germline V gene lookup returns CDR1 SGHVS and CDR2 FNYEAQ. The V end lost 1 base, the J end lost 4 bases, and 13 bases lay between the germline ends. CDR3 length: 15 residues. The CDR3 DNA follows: TGTGCCAGCAGCTTAGTAGGCTATAGGATAGAGACCCAGTACTTC. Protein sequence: CASSLVGYRIETQYF.

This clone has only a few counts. DNA for the CDR3: TGTGCTGGGGGGAGCTCCTATAATTCACCCCTCCACTTT. This gives the protein CAGGSSYNSPLHF. V usage is TRBV28 and J usage is TRBJ1-6; D possibly corresponds to TRBD1 (5 bases). CDR3 length: 13 amino acids. The germline V gene encodes CDR1 MDHEN and CDR2 SYDVKM.

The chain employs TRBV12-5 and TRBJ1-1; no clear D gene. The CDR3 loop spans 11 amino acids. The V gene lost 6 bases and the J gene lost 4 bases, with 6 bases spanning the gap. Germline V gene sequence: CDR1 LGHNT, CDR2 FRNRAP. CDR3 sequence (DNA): TGTGCTAGTGGAGTTGGCACTGAAGCTTTCTTT. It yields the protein CASGVGTEAFF.

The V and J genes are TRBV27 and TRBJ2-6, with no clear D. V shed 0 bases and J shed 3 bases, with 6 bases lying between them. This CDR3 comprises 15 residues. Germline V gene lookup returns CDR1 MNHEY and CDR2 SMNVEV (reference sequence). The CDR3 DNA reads TGTGCCAGCAGTTTATCAGGGATTGGGGCCAACGTCCTGACTTTC. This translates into CASSLSGIGANVLTF.

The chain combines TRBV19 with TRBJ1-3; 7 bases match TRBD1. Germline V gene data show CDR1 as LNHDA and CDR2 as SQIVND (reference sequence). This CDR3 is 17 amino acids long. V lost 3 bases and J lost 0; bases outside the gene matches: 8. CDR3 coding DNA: TGTGCCAGTAGTATTAAACCGGGACAGAGCTCTGGAAACACCATATATTTT. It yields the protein CASSIKPGQSSGNTIYF.

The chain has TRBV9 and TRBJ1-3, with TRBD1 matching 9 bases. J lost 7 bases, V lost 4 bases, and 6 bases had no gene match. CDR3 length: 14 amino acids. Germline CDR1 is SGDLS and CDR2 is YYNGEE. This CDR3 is CASSSGTGYNTIYF. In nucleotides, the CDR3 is TGTGCCAGCAGCTCCGGGACAGGGTACAACACCATATATTTT.

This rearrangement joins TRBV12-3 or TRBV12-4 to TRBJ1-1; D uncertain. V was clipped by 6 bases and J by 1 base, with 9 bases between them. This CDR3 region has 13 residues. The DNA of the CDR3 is TGTGCCAGCAGGAAGGGCACGAACACTGAAGCTTTCTTT. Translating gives CASRKGTNTEAFF.

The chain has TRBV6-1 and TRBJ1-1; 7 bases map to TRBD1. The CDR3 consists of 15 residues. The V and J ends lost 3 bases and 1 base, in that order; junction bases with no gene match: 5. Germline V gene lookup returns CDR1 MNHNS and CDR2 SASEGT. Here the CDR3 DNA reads TGTGCCAGCAGTGAGGGGACAGACCAGAACACTGAAGCTTTCTTT. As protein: CASSEGTDQNTEAFF.

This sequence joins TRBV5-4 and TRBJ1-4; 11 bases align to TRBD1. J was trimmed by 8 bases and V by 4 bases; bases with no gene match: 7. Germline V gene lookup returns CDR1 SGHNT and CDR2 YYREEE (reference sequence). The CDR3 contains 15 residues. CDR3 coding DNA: TGTGCCAGCAGCGGGATGGGACAGGGGGAGGAAAAACTGTTTTTT. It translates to CASSGMGQGEEKLFF.

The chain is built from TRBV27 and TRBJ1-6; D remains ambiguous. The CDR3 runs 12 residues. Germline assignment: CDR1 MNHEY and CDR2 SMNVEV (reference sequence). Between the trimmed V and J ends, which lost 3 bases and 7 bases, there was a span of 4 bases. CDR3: CASSFKNSPLHF. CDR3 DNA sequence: TGTGCCAGCAGTTTCAAGAATTCACCCCTCCACTTT.

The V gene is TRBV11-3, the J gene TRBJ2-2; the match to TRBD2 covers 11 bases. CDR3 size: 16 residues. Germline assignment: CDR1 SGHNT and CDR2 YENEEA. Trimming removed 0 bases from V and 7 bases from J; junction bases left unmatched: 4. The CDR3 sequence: CASSLDSGRAGGELFF. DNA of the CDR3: TGTGCCAGCAGCTTAGATAGCGGGAGGGCCGGCGGGGAGCTGTTTTTT.

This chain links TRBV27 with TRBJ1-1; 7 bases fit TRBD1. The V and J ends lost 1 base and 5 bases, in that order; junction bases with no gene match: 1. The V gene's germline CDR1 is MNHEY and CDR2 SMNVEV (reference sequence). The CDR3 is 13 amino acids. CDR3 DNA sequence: TGTGCCAGCAGTTTATACAGGGGAACTGAAGCTTTCTTT. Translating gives CASSLYRGTEAFF.

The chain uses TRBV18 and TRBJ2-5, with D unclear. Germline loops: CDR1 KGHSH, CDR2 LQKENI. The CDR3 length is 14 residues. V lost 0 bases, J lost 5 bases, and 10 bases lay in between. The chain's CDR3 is CASSPPAAAETQYF. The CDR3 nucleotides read TGTGCCAGCTCACCACCCGCGGCTGCTGAGACCCAGTACTTC.

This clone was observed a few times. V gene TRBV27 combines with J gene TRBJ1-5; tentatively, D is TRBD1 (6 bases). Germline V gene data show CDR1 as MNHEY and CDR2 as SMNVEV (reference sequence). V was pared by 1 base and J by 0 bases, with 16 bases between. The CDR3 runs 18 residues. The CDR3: CASSLFYGGTTSNQPQHF. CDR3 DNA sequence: TGTGCCAGCAGTTTATTCTATGGAGGGACAACTAGCAATCAGCCCCAGCATTTT.